The rows below give T cell receptor beta chains drawn from one sample of a study of T cell responses to AZD1222 COVID-19 vaccine. TCRdb's table, derived via immunoSEQ multiplex PCR, lists solely in-frame clones and lacks some. The sample carries 150,000 or so clones, about 91% recorded once. Source: peripheral blood, taken 28 days after the second AZD1222 dose. The source of these receptors is an adult who received the AZD1222 COVID-19 vaccine. CDR3s include the opening cysteine and the closing phenylalanine or tryptophan. The D gene is left open where the match is weak. Part of the rows lack a size; the others show once, few, many or a class for expanded clones.

V,size,J,D,CDR3,DNA
TRBV9,NA,TRBJ2-6,TRBD1,CASSGGTGFGANVLTF,TGTGCCAGCAGCGGCGGGACAGGGTTCGGGGCCAACGTCCTGACTTTC
TRBV27,NA,TRBJ1-1,NA,CASSGGDRTAEAFF,TGTGCCAGCAGCGGGGGAGACCGCACAGCTGAAGCTTTCTTT
TRBV6-2/TRBV6-3,NA,TRBJ2-1,TRBD2,CASSSGLAGYNEQFF,TGTGCCAGCAGTTCGGGACTAGCGGGTTACAATGAGCAGTTCTTC
TRBV28,NA,TRBJ1-4,NA,CAGSQGPTNEKLFF,TGTGCCGGTTCACAGGGTCCAACTAATGAAAAACTGTTTTTT
TRBV30,NA,TRBJ1-2,NA,CAWSGSGYGYTF,TGTGCCTGGAGTGGTTCGGGCTATGGCTACACCTTC
TRBV3-1/TRBV3-2,once,TRBJ2-3,NA,CASSQVENTDTQYF,TGTGCCAGCAGCCAAGTGGAGAACACAGATACGCAGTATTTT
TRBV4-1,NA,TRBJ1-4,NA,CASSQVGPSNEKLFF,TGCGCCAGCAGCCAAGTGGGGCCGAGTAATGAAAAACTGTTTTTT
TRBV6-1,NA,TRBJ2-7,TRBD2,CASSEASGRLSYEQYF,TGTGCCAGCAGTGAAGCTAGCGGGAGGCTCTCCTACGAGCAGTACTTC
TRBV18,NA,TRBJ2-7,TRBD2,CASSLRTSGSIPYEQYF,TGTGCCAGCTCACTCAGGACTAGCGGGAGTATACCCTACGAGCAGTACTTC
TRBV10-3,NA,TRBJ2-5,NA,CAISDVETQYF,TGTGCCATCAGTGATGTGGAGACCCAGTACTTC
TRBV9,NA,TRBJ1-4,NA,CASSVGNQAAEKLFF,TGTGCCAGCAGCGTAGGTAATCAAGCGGCTGAAAAACTGTTTTTT
TRBV5-1,once,TRBJ2-3,NA,CASSLDVRAADTQYF,TGCGCCAGCAGCTTGGACGTGAGGGCGGCGGATACGCAGTATTTT
TRBV7-2,NA,TRBJ2-5,NA,CASSLLQLRRHQETQYF,TGTGCCAGCAGCTTACTTCAGTTGCGGCGGCACCAAGAGACCCAGTACTTC
TRBV6-5,NA,TRBJ2-7,NA,CASSYSLLSDEQYF,TGTGCCAGCAGTTACTCCTTACTTTCTGACGAGCAGTACTTC
TRBV3-1/TRBV3-2,NA,TRBJ1-2,NA,CASSHSGTTFSF,TGTGCCAGCAGCCACTCCGGGACAACCTTTTCCTTC
TRBV5-8,NA,TRBJ1-1,TRBD1,CASSRTGNRVTEAFF,TGTGCCAGCAGCCGGACAGGGAATAGGGTCACTGAAGCTTTCTTT
TRBV2,NA,TRBJ1-2,NA,CASSGWQNNGYTF,TGTGCCAGCAGTGGGTGGCAGAATAATGGCTACACCTTC
TRBV12-3/TRBV12-4,NA,TRBJ1-5,TRBD1,CASSLQGSQPQHF,TGTGCCAGCAGTCTACAGGGGAGTCAGCCCCAGCATTTT
TRBV11-3,NA,TRBJ2-5,TRBD1,CASSSTGVKETQYF,TGTGCCAGCAGCTCGACAGGGGTAAAAGAGACCCAGTACTTC
TRBV19,NA,TRBJ1-3,TRBD1,CASSTHRGPSGNTIYF,TGTGCCAGTAGTACCCACAGGGGACCCTCTGGAAACACCATATATTTT
TRBV4-3,NA,TRBJ2-3,NA,CASSQSPGASTDTQYF,TGCGCCAGCAGCCAGAGTCCGGGAGCTAGCACAGATACGCAGTATTTT
TRBV11-3,NA,TRBJ1-1,NA,CASEFKVENTEAFF,TGTGCCAGCGAGTTTAAAGTCGAGAACACTGAAGCTTTCTTT
TRBV30,NA,TRBJ1-2,TRBD1,CAWSGGQYGYTF,TGTGCCTGGAGTGGGGGACAGTATGGCTACACCTTC
TRBV7-2,NA,TRBJ2-1,NA,CASSLSSFFSGPDNEQFF,TGTGCCAGCAGCTTATCGTCTTTCTTCAGCGGGCCAGACAATGAGCAGTTCTTC
TRBV2,once,TRBJ1-6,NA,CASSDRGNYNSPLHF,TGTGCCAGCAGTGATCGGGGCAACTATAATTCACCCCTCCACTTT
TRBV6-2/TRBV6-3,NA,TRBJ2-1,NA,CASSHPGEYNEQFF,TGTGCCAGTAGTCACCCTGGAGAGTACAATGAGCAGTTCTTC
TRBV5-4,NA,TRBJ2-5,NA,CASSLDPDQETQYF,TGTGCCAGCAGCTTGGACCCAGACCAAGAGACCCAGTACTTC
TRBV5-1,NA,TRBJ2-3,NA,CASSFGRQPSTDTQYF,TGCGCCAGCAGCTTCGGCAGACAACCTAGCACAGATACGCAGTATTTT
TRBV25-1,NA,TRBJ1-2,TRBD1,CASTGTGQTYGYTF,TGTGCCAGCACCGGTACGGGACAGACCTATGGCTACACCTTC
TRBV5-4,NA,TRBJ2-1,TRBD1,CASSLGGTGYNEQFF,TGTGCCAGCAGCTTGGGCGGGACAGGCTACAATGAGCAGTTCTTC
TRBV12-3/TRBV12-4,NA,TRBJ1-2,TRBD1,CASSLQTGLGYTF,TGTGCCAGCAGTCTCCAGACAGGGCTCGGCTACACCTTC